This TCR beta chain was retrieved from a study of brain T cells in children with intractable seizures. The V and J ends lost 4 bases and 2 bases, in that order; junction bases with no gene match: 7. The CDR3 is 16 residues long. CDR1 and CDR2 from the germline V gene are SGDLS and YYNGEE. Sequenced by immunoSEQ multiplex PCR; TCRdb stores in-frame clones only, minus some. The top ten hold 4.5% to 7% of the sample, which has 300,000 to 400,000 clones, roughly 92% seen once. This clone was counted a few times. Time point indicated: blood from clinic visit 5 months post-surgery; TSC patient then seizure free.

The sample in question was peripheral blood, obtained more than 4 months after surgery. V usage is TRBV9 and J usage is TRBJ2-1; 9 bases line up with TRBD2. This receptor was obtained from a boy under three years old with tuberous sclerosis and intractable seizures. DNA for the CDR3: TGTGCCAGCAGCTCTTATTTAGCGGGAGCCTACAATGAGCAGTTCTTC. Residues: CASSSYLAGAYNEQFF. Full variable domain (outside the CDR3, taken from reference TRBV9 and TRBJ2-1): DSGVTQTPKHLITATGQRVTLRCSPRSGDLSVYWYQQSLDQGLQFLIQYYNGEERAKGNILERFSAQQFPDLHSELNLSSLELGDSALYFCASSSYLAGAYNEQFFGPGTRLTVL.